This is a list of T cell receptor beta chains from one sample in a study of T cell responses to AZD1222 COVID-19 vaccine. Generated by immunoSEQ multiplex PCR, the TCRdb table keeps only in-frame clones and is missing some. In the table there are 79,000 or so clones, 60% to 85% of which are singletons. Sequencing was performed on peripheral blood, taken 28 days after the second dose of the MenACWY control vaccine. These receptors originate from an adult who received the MenACWY meningococcal vaccine as a control. Both conserved end residues are part of each CDR3. Where a row states a size, it is once, few, many or the class of an expanded clone; other rows omit it.

v_gene	abundance	j_gene	CDR3aa
TRBV20-1	NA	TRBJ2-5	CSASIDSGALGGETQYF
TRBV10-3	NA	TRBJ2-7	CAISEGATGRYEQYF
TRBV20-1	NA	TRBJ2-7	CSAVGDYEQYF
TRBV30	NA	TRBJ2-2	CAWSKGGPPTGELFF
TRBV7-2	NA	TRBJ2-4	CASSLSSGTKNIQYF
TRBV5-1	NA	TRBJ2-3	CASSHRDTTDTQYF
TRBV10-3	once	TRBJ1-5	CAISESGGGNEPQHF
TRBV27	once	TRBJ1-1	CASSRPGRPNTEAFF
TRBV5-1	NA	TRBJ2-5	CASSFRTSEETQYF
TRBV7-7	once	TRBJ1-1	CASSLDEGTEAFF
TRBV2	NA	TRBJ1-2	CASSEGTGGGYTF
TRBV19	NA	TRBJ1-1	CASSIWGQKNTEAFF
TRBV30	NA	TRBJ1-2	CAWSVNRNGYTF
TRBV25-1	once	TRBJ2-1	CASSAFAFDEQFF
TRBV2	NA	TRBJ1-2	CASTGTGGGYTF
TRBV7-8	NA	TRBJ2-2	CASSPKGQAKTTGELFF